This T cell receptor (beta chain) came from a study of T cells in Graves' hyperthyroidism and ophthalmopathy. Blood dates from first hyperthyroidism diagnosis, before any ophthalmopathy symptoms. Study conclusions and caveats: Researchers report that a 13 V-J model separated ophthalmopathy from stable hyperthyroidism.

Amplification targeted TCR beta CDR3 regions from RNA transcripts. During a first-round RT-PCR of the TCR CDR3, the HTBI primer set was used. TCRdb called the multiplex PCR reads again in MiXCR, with one record for every CDR3 protein. The sample records more than 250,000 distinct CDR3 sequences, around 15% being singletons. On this clonotype itself: Its antigen remains unknown.

The sequencing input was blood. The sequence was obtained from a woman aged 45-65 years with Graves' hyperthyroidism that later progressed to Graves' ophthalmopathy.

The CDR3 DNA reads as TGCGCCAGCCATCCCCCGGGGGGAGCGGTAAATGAGCAGTTCTTC. Translating it yields CASHPPGGAVNEQFF. The rearrangement joins TRBV5-1 to TRBJ2-1; 7 bases map to TRBD2. J was trimmed by 7 bases and V by 7 bases; bases with no gene match: 14. This CDR3 contains 15 residues. Looked up from germline, CDR1 is SGHRS and CDR2 is YFSETQ.